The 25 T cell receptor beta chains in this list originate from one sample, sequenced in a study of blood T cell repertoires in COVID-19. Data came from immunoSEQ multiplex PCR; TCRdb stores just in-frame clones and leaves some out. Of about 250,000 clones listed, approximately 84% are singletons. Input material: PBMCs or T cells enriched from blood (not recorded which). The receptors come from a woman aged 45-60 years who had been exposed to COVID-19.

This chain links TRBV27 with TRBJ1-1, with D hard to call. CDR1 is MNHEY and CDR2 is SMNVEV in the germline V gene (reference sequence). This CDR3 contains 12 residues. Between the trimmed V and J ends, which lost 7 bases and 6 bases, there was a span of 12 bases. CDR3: CASMGGRPEAFF. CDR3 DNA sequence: TGTGCCAGCATGGGAGGGAGGCCTGAAGCTTTCTTT.

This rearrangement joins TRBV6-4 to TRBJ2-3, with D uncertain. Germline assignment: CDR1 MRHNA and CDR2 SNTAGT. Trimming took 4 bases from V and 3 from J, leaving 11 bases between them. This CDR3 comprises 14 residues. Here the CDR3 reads CASSATLKTDTQYF. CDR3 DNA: TGTGCCAGCAGTGCCACCCTAAAAACAGATACGCAGTATTTT.

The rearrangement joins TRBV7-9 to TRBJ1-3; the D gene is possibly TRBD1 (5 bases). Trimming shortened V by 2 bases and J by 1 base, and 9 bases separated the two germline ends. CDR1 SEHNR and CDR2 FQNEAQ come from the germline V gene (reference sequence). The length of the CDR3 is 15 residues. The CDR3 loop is CASSLSGGSGNTIYF. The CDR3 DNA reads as TGTGCCAGCAGCTTATCTGGGGGGTCTGGAAACACCATATATTTT.

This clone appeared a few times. The CDR3 coding sequence is TGCAGCGGTATAACTCCTCGCACTGAAGCTTTCTTT. Its translation: CSGITPRTEAFF. V and J are TRBV29-1 and TRBJ1-1, with D unresolved. The CDR3 totals 12 residues. Trimming stripped 7 bases from V and 4 bases from J, with 13 bases between. Germline V lookup: CDR1 SQVTM, CDR2 ANQGSEA.

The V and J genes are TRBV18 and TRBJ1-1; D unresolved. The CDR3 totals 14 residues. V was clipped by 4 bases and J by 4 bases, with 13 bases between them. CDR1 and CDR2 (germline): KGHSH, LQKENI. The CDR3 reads CASSQVRGPTEAFF. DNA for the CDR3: TGTGCCAGCTCACAGGTGCGGGGTCCCACTGAAGCTTTCTTT. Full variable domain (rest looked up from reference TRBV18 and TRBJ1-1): NAGVMQNPRHLVRRRGQEARLRCSPMKGHSHVYWYRQLPEEGLKFMVYLQKENIIDESGMPKERFSAEFPKEGPSILRIQQVVRGDSAAYFCASSQVRGPTEAFFGQGTRLTVV.

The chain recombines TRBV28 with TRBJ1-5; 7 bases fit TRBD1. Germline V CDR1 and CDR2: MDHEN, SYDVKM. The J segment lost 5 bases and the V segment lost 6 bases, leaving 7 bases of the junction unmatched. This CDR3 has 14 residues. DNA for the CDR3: TGTGCCAGCAGCCCAGACAGGGTCTATCAGCCCCAGCATTTT. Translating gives CASSPDRVYQPQHF.

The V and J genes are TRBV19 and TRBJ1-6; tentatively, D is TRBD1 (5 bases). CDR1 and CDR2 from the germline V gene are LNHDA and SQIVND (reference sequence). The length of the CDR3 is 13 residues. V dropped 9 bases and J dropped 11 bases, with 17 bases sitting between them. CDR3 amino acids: CASLDTSSAPLHF. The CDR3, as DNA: TGTGCCAGCTTGGACACTTCATCGGCACCCCTCCACTTT.

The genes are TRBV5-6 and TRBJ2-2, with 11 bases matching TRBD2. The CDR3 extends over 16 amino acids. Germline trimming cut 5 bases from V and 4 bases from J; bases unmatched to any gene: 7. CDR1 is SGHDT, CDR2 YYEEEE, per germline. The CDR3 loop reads CASRSLAGGPTGELFF. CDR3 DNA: TGTGCCAGCAGATCATTAGCGGGGGGGCCCACCGGGGAGCTGTTTTTT.

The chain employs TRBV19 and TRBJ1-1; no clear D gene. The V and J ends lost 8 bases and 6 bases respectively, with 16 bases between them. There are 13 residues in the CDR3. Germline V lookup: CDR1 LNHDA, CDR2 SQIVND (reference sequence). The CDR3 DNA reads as TGTGCCAGTGGGAGAGGTGTTTTCGCTGAAGCTTTCTTT. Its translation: CASGRGVFAEAFF.

The CDR3 spells CASRKDGEETQYF. The CDR3 region has the DNA TGTGCCAGCAGAAAAGACGGAGAAGAGACCCAGTACTTC. This rearrangement joins TRBV2 to TRBJ2-5; no definite D call. CDR3 length: 13 residues. Trimming cost V 6 bases and J 3 bases, with 11 bases left between them. Germline V gives CDR1 SNHLY, CDR2 FYNNEI.

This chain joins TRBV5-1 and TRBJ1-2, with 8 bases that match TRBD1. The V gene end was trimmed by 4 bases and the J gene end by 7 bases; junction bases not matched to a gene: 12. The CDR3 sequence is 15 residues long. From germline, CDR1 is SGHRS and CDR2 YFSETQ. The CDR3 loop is CASSTSTGVEGGYTF. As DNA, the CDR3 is TGCGCCAGCAGCACCTCGACAGGGGTGGAGGGTGGCTACACCTTC.

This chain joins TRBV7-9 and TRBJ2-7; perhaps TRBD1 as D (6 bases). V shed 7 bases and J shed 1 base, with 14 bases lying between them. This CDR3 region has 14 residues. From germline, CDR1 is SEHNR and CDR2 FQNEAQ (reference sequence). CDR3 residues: CASTPRDKSYEQYF. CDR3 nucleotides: TGTGCCAGCACCCCCCGGGACAAGTCCTACGAGCAGTACTTC.

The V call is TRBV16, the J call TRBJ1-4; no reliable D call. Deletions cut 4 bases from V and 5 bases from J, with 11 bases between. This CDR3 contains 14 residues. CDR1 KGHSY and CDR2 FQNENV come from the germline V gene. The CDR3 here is CASSPRSPNEKLFF. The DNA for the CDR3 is TGTGCCAGCAGCCCCCGCAGTCCCAATGAAAAACTGTTTTTT.

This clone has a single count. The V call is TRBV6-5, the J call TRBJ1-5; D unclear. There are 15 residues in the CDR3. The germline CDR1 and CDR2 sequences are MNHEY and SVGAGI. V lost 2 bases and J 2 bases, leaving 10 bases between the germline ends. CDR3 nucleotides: TGTGCCAGCAGTTACCAGGAGGGAGGCAATCAGCCCCAGCATTTT. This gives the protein CASSYQEGGNQPQHF.

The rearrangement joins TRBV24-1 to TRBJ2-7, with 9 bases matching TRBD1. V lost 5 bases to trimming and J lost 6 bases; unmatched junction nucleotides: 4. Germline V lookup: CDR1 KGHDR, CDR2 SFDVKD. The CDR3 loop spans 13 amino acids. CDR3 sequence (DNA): TGTGCCACCAGTGCCTTGACAGGGGGCGAGCAGTACTTC. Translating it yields CATSALTGGEQYF.

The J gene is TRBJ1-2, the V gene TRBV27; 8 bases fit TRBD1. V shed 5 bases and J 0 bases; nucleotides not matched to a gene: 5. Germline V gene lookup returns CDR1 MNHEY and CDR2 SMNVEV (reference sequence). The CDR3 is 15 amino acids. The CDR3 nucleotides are TGTGCCAGCAGTCTTACGGGACAGGCTAACTATGGCTACACCTTC. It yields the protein CASSLTGQANYGYTF.

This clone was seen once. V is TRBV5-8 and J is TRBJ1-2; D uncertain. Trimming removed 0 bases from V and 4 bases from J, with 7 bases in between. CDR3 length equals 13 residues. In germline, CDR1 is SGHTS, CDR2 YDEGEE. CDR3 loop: CASSLGGVYGYTF. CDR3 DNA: TGTGCCAGCAGCTTGGGGGGAGTCTATGGCTACACCTTC.

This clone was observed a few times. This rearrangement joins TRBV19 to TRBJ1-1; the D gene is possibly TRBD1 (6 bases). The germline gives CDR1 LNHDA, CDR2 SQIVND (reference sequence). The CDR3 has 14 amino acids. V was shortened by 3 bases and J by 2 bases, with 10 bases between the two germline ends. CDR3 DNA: TGTGCCAGTAGTATTACAGGGACAAACACTGAAGCTTTCTTT. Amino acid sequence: CASSITGTNTEAFF.

The CDR3 here is CASSLGGGRSSEQYF. CDR3 DNA sequence: TGTGCCAGCAGCTTAGGCGGGGGGCGGTCATCCGAGCAGTACTTC. The J gene is TRBJ2-7, the V gene TRBV7-9; TRBD2 matches at 8 bases. This CDR3 contains 15 residues. V shed 1 base, J shed 6 bases, and the junction held 8 bases outside the gene matches. The germline V gene has CDR1 SEHNR and CDR2 FQNEAQ (reference sequence).

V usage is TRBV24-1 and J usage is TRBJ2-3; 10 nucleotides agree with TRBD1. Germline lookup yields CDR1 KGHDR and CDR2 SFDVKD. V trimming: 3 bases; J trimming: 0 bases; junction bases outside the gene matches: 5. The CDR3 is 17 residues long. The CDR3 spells CATSDTGTGVSTDTQYF. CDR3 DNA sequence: TGTGCCACCAGTGATACGGGGACAGGGGTAAGCACAGATACGCAGTATTTT.

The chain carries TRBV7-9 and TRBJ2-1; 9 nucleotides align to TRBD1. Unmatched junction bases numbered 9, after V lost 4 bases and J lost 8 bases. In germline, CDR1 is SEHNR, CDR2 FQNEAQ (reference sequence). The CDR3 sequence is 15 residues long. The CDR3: CASSSGTGFSYEQFF. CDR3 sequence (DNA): TGTGCCAGCAGCTCCGGGACAGGGTTTTCTTATGAGCAGTTCTTC.

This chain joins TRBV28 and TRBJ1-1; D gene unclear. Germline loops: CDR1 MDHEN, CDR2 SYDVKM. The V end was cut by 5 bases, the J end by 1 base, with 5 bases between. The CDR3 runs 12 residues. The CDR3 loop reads CASSEGNTEAFF. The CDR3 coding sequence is TGTGCCAGCAGTGAGGGGAACACTGAAGCTTTCTTT.

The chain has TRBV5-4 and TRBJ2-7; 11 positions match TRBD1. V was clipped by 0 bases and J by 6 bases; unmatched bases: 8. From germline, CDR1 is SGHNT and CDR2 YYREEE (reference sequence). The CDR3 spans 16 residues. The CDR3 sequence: CASSLAGDRGVLEQYF. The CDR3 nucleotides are TGTGCCAGCAGCTTGGCCGGGGACAGGGGGGTCCTCGAGCAGTACTTC. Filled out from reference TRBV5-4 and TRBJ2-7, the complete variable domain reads ETGVTQSPTHLIKTRGQQVTLRCSSQSGHNTVSWYQQALGQGPQFIFQYYREEENGRGNFPPRFSGLQFPNYSSELNVNALELDDSALYLCASSLAGDRGVLEQYFGPGTRLTVT.

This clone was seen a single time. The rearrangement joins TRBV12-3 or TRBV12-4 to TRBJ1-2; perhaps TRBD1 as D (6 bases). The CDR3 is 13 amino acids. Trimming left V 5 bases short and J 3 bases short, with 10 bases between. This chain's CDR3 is CASSQQGYYGYTF. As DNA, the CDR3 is TGTGCCAGCAGTCAACAGGGATACTATGGCTACACCTTC.

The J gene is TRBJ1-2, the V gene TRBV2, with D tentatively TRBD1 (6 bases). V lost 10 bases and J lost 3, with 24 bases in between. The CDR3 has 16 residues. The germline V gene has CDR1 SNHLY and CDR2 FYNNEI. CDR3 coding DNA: TGTGCCACCCGCAGGGCAGGGGTAATCCAGGACTATGGCTACACCTTC. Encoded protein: CATRRAGVIQDYGYTF. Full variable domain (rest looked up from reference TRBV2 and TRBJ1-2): EPEVTQTPSHQVTQMGQEVILRCVPISNHLYFYWYRQILGQKVEFLVSFYNNEISEKSEIFDDQFSVERPDGSNFTLKIRSTKLEDSAMYFCATRRAGVIQDYGYTFGSGTRLTVV.